The 24 T cell receptor beta chains given below trace back to one sample, sequenced in a study of cytomegalovirus exposure and HLA in healthy donors (dated by TCRdb to about 2017). The receptor library was made with the immunoSEQ multiplex PCR assay. The multiplex PCR relied on a mix of 60 forward primers for TCR Vbeta segments and 13 reverse primers for TCR Jbeta segments. TCRdb re-hosts the immuneACCESS table, in-frame sequences only. Its copies lack some clones; in the studies checked, an unresolved V gene accounts for under half of them, and the cause for the rest is not known. Across this sample there are 170,000 or so clones, with around 80% seen only once. The biggest ten clones account for around 4.8% of the sample. Sample: PBMCs. These receptor sequences come from a man between 18 and 29 years old in good health and CMV-seronegative.

This chain links TRBV29-1 with TRBJ1-2; TRBD1 matches at 7 bases. After removal of 5 bases from V and 8 bases from J, the junction contained 11 bases not matched to a gene. Per the germline V gene, CDR1 is SQVTM and CDR2 is ANQGSEA. CDR3 length: 13 residues. DNA for the CDR3: TGCAGCGTTCACATAGGACAGGTCGGAGGCTACACCTTC. It codes for CSVHIGQVGGYTF.

The DNA of the CDR3 is TGTGCCAGCAGCTTGTTGCAGGCCAAGGATGAGCAGTTCTTC. Translated: CASSLLQAKDEQFF. The J gene is TRBJ2-1, the V gene TRBV11-2; D is unresolved. Deletions cut 3 bases from V and 8 bases from J, with 14 bases between. The CDR3 length is 14 residues. From germline, CDR1 is SGHAT and CDR2 FQNNGV. Filled out from reference TRBV11-2 and TRBJ2-1, the complete variable domain reads EAGVAQSPRYKIIEKRQSVAFWCNPISGHATLYWYQQILGQGPKLLIQFQNNGVVDDSQLPKDRFSAERLKGVDSTLKIQPAKLEDSAVYLCASSLLQAKDEQFFGPGTRLTVL.

A note on this clone: This specimen includes other DNA sequences encoding the same CDR3. The chain combines TRBV13 with TRBJ2-1, with D unclear. Trimming left V 0 bases short and J 0 bases short, with 6 bases between. This CDR3 comprises 15 residues. Germline-derived CDR1 and CDR2 are PRHDT and FYEKMQ (reference sequence). The CDR3 sequence: CASSLGRSSYNEQFF. CDR3 coding DNA: TGTGCCAGCAGCTTAGGCAGAAGCTCCTACAATGAGCAGTTCTTC.

J is TRBJ2-3 and V is TRBV12-5; TRBD2 matches at 10 bases. The V gene's germline CDR1 is LGHNT and CDR2 FRNRAP. The junction had 17 bases not matched to a gene; V was cut back by 5 bases and J by 6 bases. The CDR3 spans 18 residues. The CDR3 spells CASGRGSGGAFRLDTQYF. The CDR3 DNA is TGTGCTAGTGGTAGGGGCAGCGGGGGGGCCTTTAGATTGGATACGCAGTATTTT.

The V call is TRBV7-8, the J call TRBJ2-1; 10 bases agree with TRBD2. From germline, CDR1 is SGHVS and CDR2 FQNEAQ. The CDR3 has 16 residues. J lost 1 base, V lost 4 bases, and 4 bases had no gene match. The CDR3 coding sequence is TGTGCCAGCAGCTACCGGACTAGCGGATCCTACAATGAGCAGTTCTTC. This gives the protein CASSYRTSGSYNEQFF.

V and J are TRBV15 and TRBJ2-2, with 7 bases matching TRBD1. This CDR3 comprises 16 residues. Germline V gives CDR1 LNHNV, CDR2 YYDKDF (reference sequence). V lost 4 bases to trimming and J lost 2 bases; unmatched junction nucleotides: 7. CDR3 sequence: CATSITRDSNTGELFF. CDR3 DNA: TGTGCCACCAGCATAACCCGGGACAGTAACACCGGGGAGCTGTTTTTT.

CDR3 loop: CASSQDPSGRWNEQFF. CDR3 nucleotides: TGCGCCAGCAGCCAAGATCCGAGCGGGAGGTGGAATGAGCAGTTCTTC. This chain uses TRBV4-1 with TRBJ2-1; 9 bases match TRBD2. CDR1 and CDR2 from the germline V gene are MGHRA and YSYEKL. V dropped 0 bases and J dropped 7; count of bases not matched to a gene: 7. The CDR3 runs 16 residues.

The chain uses TRBV20-1 and TRBJ1-2; D is uncertain. This CDR3 comprises 11 residues. V was pared by 6 bases and J by 5 bases, with 10 bases between. Germline V gene sequence: CDR1 DFQATT, CDR2 SNEGSKA (reference sequence). The DNA for the CDR3 is TGCAGTGCCCCGGAACTATATGGCTACACCTTC. Translation: CSAPELYGYTF.

The V gene is TRBV18, the J gene TRBJ2-5; no reliable D call. CDR1 is KGHSH and CDR2 is LQKENI in the germline V gene. The V and J ends lost 5 bases and 0 bases respectively, with 4 bases between them. The CDR3 is 12 amino acids. The CDR3 DNA reads TGTGCCAGCTCAGCGAACCAAGAGACCCAGTACTTC. It translates to CASSANQETQYF.

V is TRBV27 and J is TRBJ2-1; 7 nucleotides line up with TRBD2. Trimming cost V 7 bases and J 0 bases; bases outside gene matches: 9. Germline CDR1 MNHEY, CDR2 SMNVEV (reference sequence). The CDR3 loop spans 16 amino acids. This CDR3 is CASKVNSGLSYNEQFF. The CDR3 DNA is TGTGCCAGCAAGGTCAATAGCGGGCTCTCCTACAATGAGCAGTTCTTC.

This rearrangement joins TRBV6-5 to TRBJ2-6; possible D gene TRBD1, 6 bases. The germline V gene encodes CDR1 MNHEY and CDR2 SVGAGI. V lost 6 bases to trimming and J lost 3 bases, with 12 bases between them. This CDR3 region has 15 residues. The CDR3 loop is CASRQQGFGANVLTF. CDR3 DNA sequence: TGTGCCAGCAGACAACAGGGCTTTGGGGCCAACGTCCTGACTTTC.

The chain combines TRBV11-3 with TRBJ1-3, with D maybe TRBD1 (5 bases). The CDR3 length is 13 residues. Germline loops: CDR1 SGHNT, CDR2 YENEEA. V was trimmed by 5 bases and J by 2 bases, leaving 7 bases between them. The CDR3 DNA is TGTGCCAGCAGCAAGGGGACTGGAAACACCATATATTTT. Its translation is CASSKGTGNTIYF.

V is TRBV7-8 and J is TRBJ2-7; 7 bases agree with TRBD2. V gave up 6 bases and J gave up 7 bases; unmatched junction bases: 12. Germline values: CDR1 SGHVS, CDR2 FQNEAQ. CDR3 size: 14 residues. The CDR3 sequence: CASSTNGGSREQYF. Here the CDR3 DNA reads TGTGCCAGCAGTACAAACGGCGGGAGTAGGGAGCAGTACTTC. The full variable domain, rest sourced from reference TRBV7-8 and TRBJ2-7, is GAGVSQSPRYKVAKRGQDVALRCDPISGHVSLFWYQQALGQGPEFLTYFQNEAQLDKSGLPSDRFFAERPEGSVSTLKIQRTQQEDSAVYLCASSTNGGSREQYFGPGTRLTVT.

This rearrangement joins TRBV5-1 to TRBJ2-5, with 7 bases matching TRBD1. V trimming: 2 bases; J trimming: 11 bases; junction bases outside the gene matches: 6. Germline V gene lookup returns CDR1 SGHRS and CDR2 YFSETQ. CDR3 length: 12 amino acids. CDR3 coding DNA: TGCGCCAGCAGCTTACAGGGGATTGAGCAGTACTTC. It specifies CASSLQGIEQYF.

The V call is TRBV29-1, the J call TRBJ2-2, with 9 bases lining up with TRBD1. Germline assignment: CDR1 SQVTM and CDR2 ANQGSEA. The V gene end was trimmed by 7 bases and the J gene end by 5 bases; junction bases not matched to a gene: 8. The CDR3 consists of 14 residues. In DNA form, the CDR3 reads TGCAGCGGAACGGGACAGGGCTCTACCGGGGAGCTGTTTTTT. Residues: CSGTGQGSTGELFF.

The chain has TRBV7-2 and TRBJ2-7; 8 bases fit TRBD2. The J segment lost 1 base and the V segment lost 2 bases, leaving 7 bases of the junction unmatched. This CDR3 contains 16 residues. Germline CDR1 reads SGHTA; CDR2 reads FQGNSA. CDR3 nucleotides: TGTGCCAGCAGCTTACTCCCTAGCGGGTCTTCCTACGAGCAGTACTTC. It specifies CASSLLPSGSSYEQYF.

The V and J genes are TRBV4-1 and TRBJ2-7; D unresolved. Germline V gene sequence: CDR1 MGHRA, CDR2 YSYEKL. This CDR3 has 18 residues. The V end was cut by 1 base, the J end by 7 bases, with 26 bases between. The CDR3 bases are TGCGCCAGCAGCCAAGTATTTTCACACGCGGCCGTGGGTGTGGAGCAGTACTTC. As protein: CASSQVFSHAAVGVEQYF.

V gene TRBV5-1 combines with J gene TRBJ2-7; 7 bases map to TRBD2. The length of the CDR3 is 13 residues. The trim removed 4 bases at V and 5 bases at J, leaving 6 bases unmatched. Germline V lookup: CDR1 SGHRS, CDR2 YFSETQ. CDR3 sequence reads: CASSALAGDEQYF. In DNA form, the CDR3 reads TGCGCCAGCAGCGCCTTAGCGGGCGACGAGCAGTACTTC. Full variable domain (remainder filled in from reference TRBV5-1 and TRBJ2-7): KAGVTQTPRYLIKTRGQQVTLSCSPISGHRSVSWYQQTPGQGLQFLFEYFSETQRNKGNFPGRFSGRQFSNSRSEMNVSTLELGDSALYLCASSALAGDEQYFGPGTRLTVT.

The table lists this clone with a count of one. V and J are TRBV7-9 and TRBJ1-4; D may be TRBD1 (6 bases). The ends were cut back, 6 bases at V and 1 base at J, with 12 bases in the middle. Germline CDR1 is SEHNR and CDR2 is FQNEAQ (reference sequence). The CDR3 consists of 15 residues. CDR3 amino acids: CASSQGGGTNEKLFF. The DNA of the CDR3 is TGTGCCAGCAGTCAGGGAGGGGGAACTAATGAAAAACTGTTTTTT. Using reference TRBV7-9 and TRBJ1-4 for the parts outside the CDR3, the full variable domain is DTGVSQNPRHKITKRGQNVTFRCDPISEHNRLYWYRQTLGQGPEFLTYFQNEAQLEKSRLLSDRFSAERPKGSFSTLEIQRTEQGDSAMYLCASSQGGGTNEKLFFGSGTQLSVL.

This clone was seen a few times. J is TRBJ1-1 and V is TRBV4-3; D is unclear. The CDR3 has 13 amino acids. The ends were cut back, 4 bases at V and 1 base at J, with 7 bases in the middle. The germline V gene encodes CDR1 LGHNA and CDR2 YSLEER. The CDR3 coding sequence is TGCGCCAGCAGCCTCCGGGAGAACACTGAAGCTTTCTTT. Translating gives CASSLRENTEAFF.

V is TRBV6-5 and J is TRBJ2-7, with TRBD1 identical over 7 bases. There are 15 residues in the CDR3. J gave up 2 bases and V 5 bases, and 9 bases lay outside the gene matches. Germline V lookup: CDR1 MNHEY, CDR2 SVGAGI. The CDR3 loop reads CASSQEGTATYEQYF. The DNA of the CDR3 is TGTGCCAGCAGTCAAGAAGGGACAGCTACCTACGAGCAGTACTTC.

This chain connects TRBV10-3 to TRBJ2-7; 15 bases agree with TRBD2. This CDR3 is built from 18 residues. Germline V gene sequence: CDR1 ENHRY, CDR2 SYGVKD. The J segment lost 6 bases and the V segment lost 3 bases, leaving 12 bases of the junction unmatched. Written as DNA, the CDR3 is TGTGCCATCAGTGATCCGGGACTAGCGGGAGGTGGTCTAGGCGAGCAGTACTTC. Protein product: CAISDPGLAGGGLGEQYF.

The chain carries TRBV5-1 and TRBJ2-5; TRBD2 matches 7 bases. V lost 4 bases and J lost 0; bases outside the gene matches: 12. The CDR3 runs 17 residues. Germline lookup yields CDR1 SGHRS and CDR2 YFSETQ. CDR3 sequence (DNA): TGCGCCAGCAGCCCCGGGCTGCGGGGGAGATACCAAGAGACCCAGTACTTC. This translates into CASSPGLRGRYQETQYF.

The chain carries TRBV11-2 and TRBJ2-5; perhaps TRBD2 as D (5 bases). CDR3 size: 14 residues. Looked up from germline, CDR1 is SGHAT and CDR2 is FQNNGV. Trimming took 5 bases from V and 3 from J, leaving 13 bases between them. The CDR3 DNA reads TGTGCCAGCAGCCTGAATACTAGGGAAGAGACCCAGTACTTC. Residues: CASSLNTREETQYF.